The 26 T cell receptor beta chains below all came from one sample that was sequenced in a study of cytomegalovirus exposure and HLA in healthy donors. Method: immunoSEQ multiplex PCR; TCRdb's copy keeps in-frame clones and lacks some. The data contain about 72,000 clones, 90% to 95% of them singletons. The sequenced sample was PBMCs. The receptors were gathered from a woman between 18 and 29 years old in good health and CMV-seronegative.

This chain links TRBV6-1 with TRBJ1-1; 11 bases align to TRBD1. Germline values: CDR1 MNHNS, CDR2 SASEGT. The CDR3 sequence is 15 residues long. Losses at the gene ends were 7 bases for V and 5 bases for J; bases not matched to a gene: 9. CDR3 amino acids: CASTLRTGGRTEAFF. CDR3 in DNA: TGTGCCAGCACCCTAAGGACAGGGGGCCGGACTGAAGCTTTCTTT.

V is TRBV19 and J is TRBJ1-1; 8 bases are a match to TRBD1. The V gene end was trimmed by 7 bases and the J gene end by 0 bases; junction bases not matched to a gene: 13. Per germline, CDR1 LNHDA and CDR2 SQIVND (reference sequence). The CDR3 covers 17 residues. CDR3: CASIHGGTGKMNTEAFF. CDR3 coding DNA: TGTGCCAGTATCCACGGTGGGACAGGAAAGATGAACACTGAAGCTTTCTTT.

V and J are TRBV28 and TRBJ2-5; 12 nucleotides align to TRBD2. The length of the CDR3 is 16 residues. V was clipped by 5 bases and J by 4 bases; unmatched bases: 8. Germline V gene data show CDR1 as MDHEN and CDR2 as SYDVKM. The CDR3 coding sequence is TGTGCCAGCAGTCCCGGACTAGCGGGGAGGCGAGAGACCCAGTACTTC. Protein: CASSPGLAGRRETQYF.

The J gene is TRBJ2-7, the V gene TRBV4-3; 8 bases are shared with TRBD1. V dropped 1 base and J dropped 5; count of bases not matched to a gene: 10. CDR1 LGHNA and CDR2 YSLEER come from the germline V gene. The CDR3 is 16 amino acids. The DNA for the CDR3 is TGCGCCAGCAGCCAAGGAGTTAGGACAGGGCTCGACGAGCAGTACTTC. This gives the protein CASSQGVRTGLDEQYF.

The chain employs TRBV4-1 and TRBJ1-5; D is perhaps TRBD1 (6 bases). The V end was cut by 1 base, the J end by 3 bases, with 13 bases between. The CDR3 is made up of 16 amino acids. The germline gives CDR1 MGHRA, CDR2 YSYEKL. CDR3 nucleotide sequence: TGCGCCAGCAGCCAAGGGCAGGGGTTCGACAATCAGCCCCAGCATTTT. Translation gives CASSQGQGFDNQPQHF.

This clone has a single count. The chain carries TRBV5-5 and TRBJ1-2, with 9 positions matching TRBD1. The CDR3 contains 15 residues. Germline CDR1 reads SGHKS; CDR2 reads YYEKEE (reference sequence). Losses at the gene ends were 4 bases for V and 6 bases for J; bases not matched to a gene: 10. CDR3 residues: CASSTQDRGLHGYTF. In DNA form, the CDR3 reads TGTGCCAGCAGCACCCAGGACAGGGGCCTACATGGCTACACCTTC.

This chain connects TRBV5-4 to TRBJ1-4; D unclear. CDR1 is SGHNT and CDR2 is YYREEE in the germline V gene (reference sequence). There are 15 residues in the CDR3. V was cut by 1 base and J by 8 bases, with 15 bases left in between. The CDR3 DNA follows: TGTGCCAGCAGCTTGAGCCGGGCGGGTGGCGAAAAACTGTTTTTT. Protein: CASSLSRAGGEKLFF.

The chain employs TRBV7-9 and TRBJ2-3; 7 bases fit TRBD2. The CDR3 extends over 16 amino acids. Trimming cost V 3 bases and J 1 base; bases outside gene matches: 7. Germline CDR1 SEHNR, CDR2 FQNEAQ (reference sequence). The CDR3 reads CASSLGRGWGTDTQYF. The CDR3 DNA reads TGTGCCAGCAGCTTGGGGAGGGGCTGGGGCACAGATACGCAGTATTTT.

This chain links TRBV10-3 with TRBJ2-1; 13 bases align to TRBD2. The CDR3 runs 15 residues. V gave up 4 bases and J gave up 3 bases; unmatched junction bases: 0. Germline assignment: CDR1 ENHRY and CDR2 SYGVKD. The CDR3 sequence is CAISGTSGGYNEQFF. The CDR3 DNA is TGTGCCATCAGTGGGACTAGCGGGGGCTACAATGAGCAGTTCTTC.

V usage is TRBV27 and J usage is TRBJ2-1; 7 bases align to TRBD2. The CDR3 length is 19 residues. Germline V gene sequence: CDR1 MNHEY, CDR2 SMNVEV (reference sequence). Unmatched junction bases numbered 13, after V lost 0 bases and J lost 2 bases. CDR3 sequence (DNA): TGTGCCAGCAGTTTATCGTTTTCCCAAGCGGGGTCCACCTACAATGAGCAGTTCTTC. Its protein product is CASSLSFSQAGSTYNEQFF.

The V call is TRBV9, the J call TRBJ2-1; D is perhaps TRBD2 (6 bases). Germline CDR1 SGDLS, CDR2 YYNGEE. The V and J ends lost 5 bases and 8 bases respectively, with 8 bases between them. The length of the CDR3 is 11 residues. The DNA for the CDR3 is TGTGCCAGCAGGCGGGGAGATGAGCAGTTCTTC. It codes for CASRRGDEQFF.

The J gene is TRBJ1-4, the V gene TRBV14; D ambiguous. V shed 10 bases and J shed 4 bases, with 22 bases lying between them. The germline V gene has CDR1 SGHDN and CDR2 FVKESK. This CDR3 spans 16 amino acids. CDR3 sequence reads: CATQPIEPRYNEKLFF. In DNA, the CDR3 is TGTGCCACCCAGCCAATCGAACCCAGGTATAATGAAAAACTGTTTTTT. Together with reference TRBV14 and TRBJ1-4, the CDR3 gives the full variable domain: EAGVTQFPSHSVIEKGQTVTLRCDPISGHDNLYWYRRVMGKEIKFLLHFVKESKQDESGMPNNRFLAERTGGTYSTLKVQPAELEDSGVYFCATQPIEPRYNEKLFFGSGTQLSVL.

Worth noting for this clone: One end of the junction is discordant with germline, which a read error may explain. V usage is TRBV7-7 and J usage is TRBJ2-3; tentative D call: TRBD1 (6 bases). Per the germline V gene, CDR1 is SSHAT and CDR2 is FNYEAQ (reference sequence). This CDR3 contains 15 residues. CDR3 sequence: CASSSGQTGTDTQYF. The CDR3 nucleotides read TGTGCTAGCAGCTCCGGACAGACCGGCACAGATACGCAGTATTTT.

This chain joins TRBV28 and TRBJ2-3; 14 bases fit TRBD2. V shed 8 bases and J 2 bases; nucleotides not matched to a gene: 6. This CDR3 is built from 16 residues. Looked up from germline, CDR1 is MDHEN and CDR2 is SYDVKM. This CDR3 reads CASFGTSGGITDTQYF. The CDR3 DNA is TGTGCCAGCTTCGGGACTAGCGGGGGAATCACAGATACGCAGTATTTT.

The rearrangement uses TRBV6-5 and TRBJ2-1; 11 positions match TRBD2. The V gene end was trimmed by 5 bases and the J gene end by 4 bases; junction bases not matched to a gene: 4. Germline V CDR1 and CDR2: MNHEY, SVGAGI. The CDR3 covers 15 residues. CDR3 protein: CASSKTSGAYNEQFF. CDR3 nucleotides: TGTGCCAGCAGTAAGACTAGCGGGGCGTACAATGAGCAGTTCTTC.

V and J are TRBV6-1 and TRBJ2-2, with D unclear. CDR1 and CDR2 from the germline V gene are MNHNS and SASEGT. V lost 7 bases and J lost 1, with 13 bases in between. The CDR3 runs to 15 residues. CDR3 region: CASNIRFKNTGELFF. CDR3 coding DNA: TGTGCCAGCAATATTCGGTTCAAGAACACCGGGGAGCTGTTTTTT.

The CDR3 spells CASSLVRGGGDTQYF. For the CDR3, the DNA is TGTGCCAGCAGCTTAGTGCGGGGGGGCGGAGATACGCAGTATTTT. The chain joins TRBV7-2 to TRBJ2-3; the match to TRBD2 covers 9 bases. This CDR3 is built from 15 residues. The junction had 4 bases not matched to a gene; V was cut back by 1 base and J by 5 bases. The germline gives CDR1 SGHTA, CDR2 FQGNSA.

The chain combines TRBV5-1 with TRBJ2-3, with 15 bases lining up with TRBD2. The V gene's germline CDR1 is SGHRS and CDR2 YFSETQ. The CDR3 is 18 amino acids. The ends lost 0 bases at V and 2 bases at J; junction bases unmatched: 4. Written as DNA, the CDR3 is TGCGCCAGCAGCTTGGGGACTAGCGGGGGGGCTTTCACAGATACGCAGTATTTT. It specifies CASSLGTSGGAFTDTQYF.

This clone was counted a single time. The chain has TRBV15 and TRBJ1-4, with unresolved D. Per germline, CDR1 LNHNV and CDR2 YYDKDF (reference sequence). V dropped 9 bases and J dropped 8 bases, with 10 bases sitting between them. The CDR3 extends over 11 amino acids. In nucleotides, the CDR3 is TGTGCCACTCAGGAGCGGGAAAAACTGTTTTTT. This gives the protein CATQEREKLFF.

The chain has TRBV9 and TRBJ2-5; 12 bases are shared with TRBD2. The trim removed 4 bases at V and 1 base at J, leaving 8 bases unmatched. CDR3 length: 17 amino acids. Per the germline V gene, CDR1 is SGDLS and CDR2 is YYNGEE. CDR3 sequence reads: CASSRTASGGGQETQYF. The CDR3 DNA is TGTGCCAGCAGCCGGACAGCTAGCGGGGGGGGCCAAGAGACCCAGTACTTC.

This CDR3 is CASSSPGQVYNEQFF. The CDR3, as DNA: TGTGCCAGCAGCTCTCCGGGACAGGTCTACAATGAGCAGTTCTTC. V and J are TRBV13 and TRBJ2-1; TRBD1 matches at 8 bases. This CDR3 is built from 15 residues. From germline, CDR1 is PRHDT and CDR2 FYEKMQ (reference sequence). The V segment lost 4 bases and the J segment 3 bases; nucleotides outside the gene matches: 5.

V and J are TRBV19 and TRBJ1-3; 7 bases are a match to TRBD1. J was trimmed by 0 bases and V by 6 bases; bases with no gene match: 11. Germline lookup yields CDR1 LNHDA and CDR2 SQIVND (reference sequence). The CDR3 consists of 17 residues. The CDR3 region has the DNA TGTGCCAGTAGAAGGGACAGCGACCATTTCTCTGGAAACACCATATATTTT. This translates into CASRRDSDHFSGNTIYF. Full variable domain (remainder filled in from reference TRBV19 and TRBJ1-3): DGGITQSPKYLFRKEGQNVTLSCEQNLNHDAMYWYRQDPGQGLRLIYYSQIVNDFQKGDIAEGYSVSREKKESFPLTVTSAQKNPTAFYLCASRRDSDHFSGNTIYFGEGSWLTVV.

The genes are TRBV7-3 and TRBJ2-5; D remains unclear. Trimming pared 5 bases from V and 2 bases from J, leaving 12 bases between. The CDR3 extends over 14 amino acids. Germline CDR1 and CDR2: SGHTA and FQGTGA. CDR3 residues: CASSPFSGQETQYF. The CDR3 DNA is TGTGCCAGCAGCCCCTTCTCCGGGCAAGAGACCCAGTACTTC.

This chain joins TRBV5-5 and TRBJ1-5; 7 positions match TRBD1. The germline CDR1 and CDR2 sequences are SGHKS and YYEKEE (reference sequence). J was trimmed by 4 bases and V by 4 bases; bases with no gene match: 5. The CDR3 covers 14 residues. CDR3 nucleotide sequence: TGTGCCAGCAGCGGTGGGACAGCTAATCAGCCCCAGCATTTT. This translates into CASSGGTANQPQHF.

This sequence joins TRBV7-3 and TRBJ2-1; 9 bases agree with TRBD2. This CDR3 has 15 residues. V shed 2 bases and J 10 bases; nucleotides not matched to a gene: 9. In germline, CDR1 is SGHTA, CDR2 FQGTGA. CDR3 region: CASSLGGGATWEQFF. The CDR3 region has the DNA TGTGCCAGCAGCTTAGGCGGGGGGGCAACATGGGAGCAGTTCTTC.

The chain joins TRBV27 to TRBJ2-1; TRBD1 matches 9 bases. J lost 8 bases, V lost 2 bases, and 13 bases had no gene match. Per the germline V gene, CDR1 is MNHEY and CDR2 is SMNVEV (reference sequence). The CDR3 is 17 residues long. The CDR3 region has the DNA TGTGCCAGCAGTTTACTCCTTGGGACAGGGTATCTGGATGAGCAGTTCTTC. It is translated as CASSLLLGTGYLDEQFF.